Reported below is one T cell receptor (beta chain). The antigen it binds to is not known. The record has no base qualities; no much larger clone is one base away. Libraries were constructed by the immunoSEQ multiplex PCR assay. Genomic DNA was extracted from sorted cells, and the TCR beta V, D and J regions were sequenced by Adaptive Biotechnologies' automated high-throughput method. A two-step, bias-controlled multiplex PCR was used to amplify CDR3 regions. An Illumina instrument was used to sequence the amplified TCR beta libraries. Under the source paper's analysis protocol: Demultiplexed reads were processed to reduce amplification and sequencing bias, and CDR3 sequences were assigned to gene families using the IMGT database. ImmunoSEQ software version 2.0 was used to analyze repertoire data. Clonotype lists were filtered to remove out-of-frame sequences and sequences containing stop codons in the CDR3. Clonotypes with a frequency below 0.01% were excluded because such clonotypes corresponded to less than one cell. To get richness, observed richness was divided by input cell number, while evenness came from dividing Shannon entropy by log observed richness. Simpson diversity and Morisita-Horn overlap indices were used to quantify repertoire diversity and similarity between time points. Clonotypes were grouped as dominant (>1%), sub-dominant (0.5-0.99%), low abundance (0.1-0.49%) or lowest abundance (<0.1%). For the germline index, total nucleotide additions were subtracted from total CDR3 length, and that difference was then divided by total CDR3 length. TCRdb obtained this table from immuneACCESS and retained in-frame rearrangements with V and J assigned. These tables miss some clones; where compared with another copy, unresolved V genes account for less than half of the shortfall, and the remainder is unexplained. V and J calls and clone size follow that table, whereas D and trimming were derived from the DNA. For this sample there are approximately 52,000 clones; roughly 90% appear just once. Clones ranked in the top ten supply approximately 1% of the sample.

This sample was included in a study of memory CD8 T cells in hepatitis C reinfection (dated by TCRdb to between 2016 and 2019). Regarding the study in general: Three donors spontaneously resolved two consecutive HCV infections, while two donors cleared a primary infection but became chronically infected after reinfection. The TCR beta repertoire of virus-specific CD8 T cells was tracked longitudinally in a handful of donors across an HCV reinfection episode. A case counted as HCV reinfection when an HCV RNA test came back positive after two negative tests taken at least 60 days apart. Pre-reinfection samples were taken from 55 to 20 weeks before reinfection was detected. Between about 2008 and 2012, roughly five reinfection cases that had stored pre-reinfection samples were identified. In the reinfection study, participants with a resolved prior HCV infection were followed up every 3 months.

According to the study, the label for this sample's time point signals: pre-reinfection, 55 to 20 weeks before reinfection detection. Sorted cells were sequenced directly ex vivo, without in vitro expansion prior to TCR sequencing. The donors, who were people who inject drugs, were enrolled in the Montreal Acute Hepatitis C Cohort Study (HEPCO) in Canada. As controls, total naive CD8 T cells, sorted as viable CD3+ CD8+ CD45RO-, were obtained from two donors at each of the three reinfection time points. Before sorting, cryopreserved peripheral blood mononuclear cells were thawed and used as the source for purifying CD8 T cells. Negative selection with the MACS CD8+ T cell Isolation Kit was used to enrich CD8 T cells. Cells were sorted on a BD FACSAria II sorter using FACSDiva software, and FlowJo was used for data analysis. What the research found in general, with its limitations: Because only a few donors were included, definitive conclusions about public clonotypes linked to secondary clearance could not be reached by the study.

From cysteine to phenylalanine, the CDR3 is 18 amino acids long. The sequence is cut down to CDR3 DNA, 54 bases in frame from base 1. The germline V gene specifies SQVTM as CDR1 and ANQGSEA as CDR2. Ends trimmed: V by 5 bases, J by 5 bases; bases unmatched to a gene: 21. The clonotype comes from a man in his late teens or twenties with hepatitis C virus infection. The chain was built from TRBV29-1 and TRBJ1-2, with 9 junctional bases fitting TRBD1. Sequences were obtained from naive CD8+ T cells sorted from blood. The cell subset or site label, read with the paper, signifies: total naive CD8+CD45RO- T cells. The CDR3 in this case is CSVIAIPEQGAPGYGYTF. The DNA sequence reads TGCAGCGTTATCGCAATCCCGGAACAGGGGGCGCCGGGGTATGGCTACACCTTC.